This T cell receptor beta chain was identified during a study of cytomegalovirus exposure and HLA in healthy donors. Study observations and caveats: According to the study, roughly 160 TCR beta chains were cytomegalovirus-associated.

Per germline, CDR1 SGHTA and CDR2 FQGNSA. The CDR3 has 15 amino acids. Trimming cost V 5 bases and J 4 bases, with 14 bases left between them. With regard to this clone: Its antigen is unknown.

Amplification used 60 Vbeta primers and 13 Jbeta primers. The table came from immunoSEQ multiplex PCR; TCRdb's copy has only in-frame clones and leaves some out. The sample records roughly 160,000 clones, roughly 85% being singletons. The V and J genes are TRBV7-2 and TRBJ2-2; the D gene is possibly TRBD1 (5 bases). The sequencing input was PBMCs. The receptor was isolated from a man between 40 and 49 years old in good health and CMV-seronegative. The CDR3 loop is CASSRNQGSTGELFF. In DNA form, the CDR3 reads TGTGCCAGCAGCCGCAACCAGGGTTCCACCGGGGAGCTGTTTTTT.